This T cell receptor (beta chain) was captured in a study of spatial heterogeneity in lung cancer (dated 2019 in TCRdb). At the level of the whole study: Donors were around 69 patients with early-stage, untreated non-small cell lung cancer from the lung TRACERx cohort. At surgery, over 200 tumor regions, 64 matched nontumor lung samples and more than 55 PBMC samples were TCR-sequenced for both alpha and beta chains. Beta-chain transcripts were consistently detected in greater numbers than alpha-chain transcripts, which likely reflected higher beta-chain transcript abundance. In the raw uncorrected reads, each unique combination of TCR and UMI appeared on average more than ten times. Nonsynonymous mutation counts, determined by whole-exome sequencing of tumor tissue, were related to features of the TCR repertoire. In non-small cell lung cancer, the study made a quantitative comparison of TCR alpha and beta repertoires among multiple tumor regions, matched nontumor lung and blood. Follow-up PBMC samples were sequenced whenever available, with a median time to follow-up of around 24 months after resection. Overall study outcomes, separate from this receptor: Confirming at a functional level the hypothesis that regional TCRs recognize regional mutations was considered to require additional single-cell paired TCR alpha and beta sequencing. Comparisons of baseline and follow-up blood repertoires included only around 14 patients. Ubiquitous expanded tumor TCRs were detected in blood more often at tumor resection than at routine follow-up.

Libraries were prepared through 5' RACE. The data were produced on a NextSeq 500. In the TCR library protocol, a unique molecular identifier was attached to each TCR cDNA molecule so that PCR and sequencing errors could be corrected. The study's own analysis went as follows. Decombinator tools were used for TCR identification, UMI-based error correction and CDR3 extraction. TCRs above a frequency of 2 per 1,000, corresponding to the top 1% of the tumor frequency distribution, were defined as expanded. Rényi diversity was computed with the R vegan package after subsampling each repertoire 100 times to 5,000 TCRs. CDR3 similarity networks were constructed using string-kernel similarity of amino acid triplets, with links drawn between CDR3s whose pairwise similarity was above 0.82. In TCRdb, the public reads were trimmed at Q25 with fastp and aligned with MiXCR, with productive beta chains retained. Rows with a matching CDR3 protein are joined into one entry that keeps the most common DNA and genes. Clone size and V and J calls follow TCRdb, not the original study. For this sample there are about 52,000 distinct CDR3 sequences; 7.4% appear just once. Clones ranked in the top ten supply 35% of the sample.

Sample time point, as interpreted from the label and publication: blood at routine non-recurrence follow-up after resection. Without any cell sorting, TCR sequencing was performed on whole RNA extracted either from tumor and nontumor lung tissue or from cryopreserved PBMC samples. Patients were selected for TCR sequencing only if sufficient RNA was available from at least two tumor regions. V lost 6 bases and J lost 1 base, and the count of bases not matched to a germline gene is 2. The CDR3 runs 14 amino acids, cysteine and phenylalanine included. CDR3 DNA only is kept here, 42 bases in frame from base 1. This clonotype was detected a few times. Its antigen specificity is not known. No base quality values were provided; no much bigger clone lies one nucleotide off.

The chain was built from TRBV12-3 or TRBV12-4 and TRBJ2-3; 9 bases in between match TRBD2. The sequenced sample was PBMCs, obtained at follow-up. The clonotype comes from a female donor with early-stage non-small cell lung cancer. The CDR3 corresponds to CASSERGGTDTQYF. In nucleotide form, the sequence is TGTGCCAGCAGCGAGCGGGGGGGCACAGATACGCAGTATTTT.